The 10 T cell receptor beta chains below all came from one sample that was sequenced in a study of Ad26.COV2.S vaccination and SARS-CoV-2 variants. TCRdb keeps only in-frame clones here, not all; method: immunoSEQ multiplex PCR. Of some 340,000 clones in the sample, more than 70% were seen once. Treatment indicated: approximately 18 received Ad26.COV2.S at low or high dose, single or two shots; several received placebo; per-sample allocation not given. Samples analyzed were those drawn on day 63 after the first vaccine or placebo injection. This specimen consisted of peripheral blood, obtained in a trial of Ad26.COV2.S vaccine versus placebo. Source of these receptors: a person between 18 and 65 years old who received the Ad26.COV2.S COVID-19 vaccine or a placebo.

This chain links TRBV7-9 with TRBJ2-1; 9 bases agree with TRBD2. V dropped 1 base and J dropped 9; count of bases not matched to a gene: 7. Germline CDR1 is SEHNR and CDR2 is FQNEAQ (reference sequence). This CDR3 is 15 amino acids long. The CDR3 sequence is CASSLGRGGLFEQFF. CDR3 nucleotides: TGTGCCAGCAGCTTAGGGCGGGGGGGCCTTTTTGAGCAGTTCTTC.

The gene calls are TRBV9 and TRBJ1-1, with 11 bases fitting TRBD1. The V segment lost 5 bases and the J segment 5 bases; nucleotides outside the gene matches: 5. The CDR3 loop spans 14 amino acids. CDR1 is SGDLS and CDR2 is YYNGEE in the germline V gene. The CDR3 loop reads CASSGQGASTEAFF. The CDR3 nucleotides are TGTGCCAGCAGTGGACAGGGGGCAAGTACTGAAGCTTTCTTT.

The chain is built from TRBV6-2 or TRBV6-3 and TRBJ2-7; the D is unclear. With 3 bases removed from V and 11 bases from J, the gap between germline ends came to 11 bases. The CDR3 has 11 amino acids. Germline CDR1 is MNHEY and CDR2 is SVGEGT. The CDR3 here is CASSYRSEEYF. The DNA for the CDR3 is TGTGCCAGCAGTTATCGGTCTGAGGAGTACTTC.

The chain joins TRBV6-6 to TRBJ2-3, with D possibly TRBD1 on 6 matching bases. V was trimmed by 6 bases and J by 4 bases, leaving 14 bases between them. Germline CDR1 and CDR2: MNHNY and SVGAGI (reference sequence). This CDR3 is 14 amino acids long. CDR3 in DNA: TGTGCCAGCAGCCAGGACAGCCAGTCAGATACGCAGTATTTT. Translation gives CASSQDSQSDTQYF.

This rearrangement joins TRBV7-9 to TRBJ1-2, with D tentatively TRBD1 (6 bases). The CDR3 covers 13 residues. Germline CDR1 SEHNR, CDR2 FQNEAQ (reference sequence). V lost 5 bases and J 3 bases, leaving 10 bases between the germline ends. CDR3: CASSERTDYGYTF. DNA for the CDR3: TGTGCCAGCAGCGAAAGGACAGACTATGGCTACACCTTC.

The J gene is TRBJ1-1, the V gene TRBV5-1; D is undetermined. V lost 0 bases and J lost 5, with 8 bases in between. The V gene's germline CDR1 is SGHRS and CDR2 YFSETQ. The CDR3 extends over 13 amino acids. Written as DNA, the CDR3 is TGCGCCAGCAGCTTGGAAGGGTGGACTGAAGCTTTCTTT. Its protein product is CASSLEGWTEAFF.

CDR3 bases: TGTGCCAGCTCACCACGGACTGCTACTGAAGCTTTCTTT. Its translation is CASSPRTATEAFF. The V call is TRBV18, the J call TRBJ1-1; D is unclear. The CDR3 is 13 residues long. Per germline, CDR1 KGHSH and CDR2 LQKENI. V shed 1 base and J shed 5 bases, with 8 bases lying between them. The full variable domain, with the rest looked up from reference TRBV18 and TRBJ1-1, is NAGVMQNPRHLVRRRGQEARLRCSPMKGHSHVYWYRQLPEEGLKFMVYLQKENIIDESGMPKERFSAEFPKEGPSILRIQQVVRGDSAAYFCASSPRTATEAFFGQGTRLTVV.

The CDR3 sequence is CASSLTTGVTGELFF. The CDR3 DNA sequence: TGTGCCAGCAGTTTAACTACAGGGGTAACCGGGGAGCTGTTTTTT. This sequence joins TRBV6-2 or TRBV6-3 and TRBJ2-2, with 7 bases fitting TRBD1. The trim removed 4 bases at V and 5 bases at J, leaving 7 bases unmatched. Looked up from germline, CDR1 is MNHEY and CDR2 is SVGEGT. The CDR3 has 15 amino acids.

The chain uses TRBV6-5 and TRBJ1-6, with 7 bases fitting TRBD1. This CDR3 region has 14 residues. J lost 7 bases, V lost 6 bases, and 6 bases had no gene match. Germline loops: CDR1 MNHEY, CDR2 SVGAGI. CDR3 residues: CASRRDSLNSPLHF. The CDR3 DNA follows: TGTGCCAGCAGGAGGGACAGCCTAAATTCACCCCTCCACTTT.

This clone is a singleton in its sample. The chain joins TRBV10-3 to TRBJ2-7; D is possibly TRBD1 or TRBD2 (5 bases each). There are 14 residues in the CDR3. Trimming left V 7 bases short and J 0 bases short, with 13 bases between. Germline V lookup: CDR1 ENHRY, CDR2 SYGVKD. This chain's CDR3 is CAIIPGDGSYEQYF. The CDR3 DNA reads TGTGCCATCATCCCCGGGGACGGCTCCTACGAGCAGTACTTC.